The rows below give T cell receptor beta chains drawn from one sample of a study of PD-L1 blockade in urothelial cancer. Some clones are missing from TCRdb's copy, which holds only in-frame ones; the method was immunoSEQ multiplex PCR. The top ten hold about 3.2% of the sample, which has just under 50,000 clones, around 84% seen once. Material: PBMCs, obtained around atezolizumab (anti-PD-L1) treatment. These receptors were collected from a man in his sixties or seventies with urothelial cancer. Both conserved end residues are part of each CDR3.

v_call: TRBV29-1; cdr3_aa: CSVHGGMNTEAFF
v_call: TRBV5-1; cdr3_aa: CASSSEGVRTDTQYF
v_call: TRBV14; cdr3_aa: CASSPWLNTEAFF
v_call: TRBV5-1; cdr3_aa: CASSSTQGYEQYF
v_call: TRBV27; cdr3_aa: CASKGLAAYEQYF
v_call: TRBV5-1; cdr3_aa: CASSSGQGGPESTEAFF
v_call: TRBV28; cdr3_aa: CASSSFLLPGGLAKNIQYF
v_call: TRBV25-1; cdr3_aa: CASSDWGDTEAFF
v_call: TRBV7-2; cdr3_aa: CASRERTGTTNEKLFF
v_call: TRBV6-5; cdr3_aa: CASSYGGRAITGELFF
v_call: TRBV28; cdr3_aa: CASRTGQGPSYNEQFF
v_call: TRBV6-5; cdr3_aa: CASSYSIQGSVKQYF
v_call: TRBV19; cdr3_aa: CATSGTEVRSPLHF
v_call: TRBV7-2; cdr3_aa: CASSPGGMRGNQPQHF
v_call: TRBV7-2; cdr3_aa: CASSLGLAGLGGEQFF
v_call: TRBV7-3; cdr3_aa: CASSSGTGGTQYF
v_call: TRBV19; cdr3_aa: CASSSPQGSKSGYTF
v_call: TRBV5-1; cdr3_aa: CASSLAQGPSYEQYF
v_call: TRBV7-6; cdr3_aa: CASSRQGAEEKLFF
v_call: TRBV9; cdr3_aa: CASSVGLAGLYNEQFF
v_call: TRBV14; cdr3_aa: CASSPLGVRSYNEQFF
v_call: TRBV27; cdr3_aa: CASSYRGFF
v_call: TRBV5-8; cdr3_aa: CASSLNRDNEQYF
v_call: TRBV7-3; cdr3_aa: CASSLLAGVGETQYF
v_call: TRBV5-1; cdr3_aa: CASSLNPGQGSNPGYF
v_call: TRBV6-6; cdr3_aa: CASQTTWATPYGYTF
v_call: TRBV28; cdr3_aa: CASSLGRAREQYF
v_call: TRBV4-3; cdr3_aa: CASSQDEYQETQYF
v_call: TRBV15; cdr3_aa: CATSRGQGHSGNTIYF
v_call: TRBV5-6; cdr3_aa: CASSSVGAGDYGYTF
v_call: TRBV6-6; cdr3_aa: CASLDRGRGYGYTF
v_call: TRBV11-2; cdr3_aa: CASSLVPGQGGYGYTF
v_call: TRBV5-1; cdr3_aa: CASSSGQGITEKLFF
v_call: TRBV15; cdr3_aa: CATSRGTGGTSQAFF
v_call: TRBV23-1; cdr3_aa: CASSIRDRDRGCLEKLFF
v_call: TRBV7-9; cdr3_aa: CASSETSGETQYF
v_call: TRBV5-6; cdr3_aa: CASSLSGVRTEAFF
v_call: TRBV30; cdr3_aa: CAWREPAGGYTF
v_call: TRBV4-3; cdr3_aa: CASSHRGGTYNEQFF
v_call: TRBV14; cdr3_aa: CASSRQVIGEQFF
v_call: TRBV7-9; cdr3_aa: CASSPGLAGGQETQYF
v_call: TRBV28; cdr3_aa: CASSLGLLGANEKLFF
v_call: TRBV19; cdr3_aa: CASSRTGGTNQPQHF
v_call: TRBV7-8; cdr3_aa: CASGFSGGALGADTQYF
v_call: TRBV18; cdr3_aa: CASSRTGSEQPQHF
v_call: TRBV28; cdr3_aa: CASTQTGSGEQYF
v_call: TRBV5-1; cdr3_aa: CASSDGQGRYEQYF
v_call: TRBV4-3; cdr3_aa: CASSLSGGAGDTQYF
v_call: TRBV9; cdr3_aa: CASSVGHSDYEQYF
v_call: TRBV2; cdr3_aa: CASGDRGPIGYTF
v_call: TRBV7-6; cdr3_aa: CASSPQRGTDTQYF
v_call: TRBV18; cdr3_aa: CASSPEQGNYEQYF